What follows describes a single TCR beta chain. This CDR3 spans 14 amino acids. The germline CDR1 and CDR2 sequences are SGDLS and YYNGEE. V lost 0 bases and J 1 base, leaving 7 bases between the germline ends. The source of the sample is a study of blood T cell repertoires in COVID-19. Sequencing was performed with immunoSEQ multiplex PCR; in TCRdb, only in-frame clones are kept and a portion is missing. The sample shows hundreds of thousands of clones, more than 80% of them seen only once. The sequence was collected from a man in his fifties or sixties who had been exposed to COVID-19. Sequenced: PBMCs or T cells enriched from blood (not recorded which). This chain links TRBV9 with TRBJ1-1; D remains ambiguous. In nucleotides, the CDR3 is TGTGCCAGCAGCGTAGATCTCGGGAACACTGAAGCTTTCTTT. It specifies CASSVDLGNTEAFF.